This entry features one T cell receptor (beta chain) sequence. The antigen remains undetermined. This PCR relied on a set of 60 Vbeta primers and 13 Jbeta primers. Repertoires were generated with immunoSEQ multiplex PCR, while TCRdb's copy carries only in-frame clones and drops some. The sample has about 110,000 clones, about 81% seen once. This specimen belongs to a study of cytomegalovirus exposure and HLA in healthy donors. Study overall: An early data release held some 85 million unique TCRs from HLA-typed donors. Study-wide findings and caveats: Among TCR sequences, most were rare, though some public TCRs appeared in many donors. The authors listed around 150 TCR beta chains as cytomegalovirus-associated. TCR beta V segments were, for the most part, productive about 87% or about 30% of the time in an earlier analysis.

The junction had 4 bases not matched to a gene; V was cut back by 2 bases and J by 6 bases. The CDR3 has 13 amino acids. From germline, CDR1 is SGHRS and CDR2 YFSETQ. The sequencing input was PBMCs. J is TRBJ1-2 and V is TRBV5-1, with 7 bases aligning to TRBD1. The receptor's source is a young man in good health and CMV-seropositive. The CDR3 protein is CASSFQGENGYTF. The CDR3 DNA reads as TGCGCCAGCAGCTTTCAGGGGGAAAATGGCTACACCTTC.